This record looks at one TCR beta chain sequence and its context. V lost 7 bases and J lost 5; bases outside the gene matches: 5. CDR1 and CDR2 (germline): MGHDK, SYGVNS. The CDR3 totals 13 residues. The sample comes from a study of tumour-infiltrating T cells in Burkitt lymphoma. Only in-frame clones appear in the TCRdb table, and some are missing; sequencing was by immunoSEQ multiplex PCR. The table has some 17,000 clones, roughly 80% seen once; the top ten hold under 2.5%. The V call is TRBV25-1, the J call TRBJ1-2; the match to TRBD1 covers 9 bases. Input material: tumor tissue. This clonotype was sampled from a human donor with diffuse large B-cell lymphoma. CDR3 region: CASIETGGYGYTF. For the CDR3, the DNA is TGTGCCAGCATCGAGACAGGGGGGTATGGCTACACCTTC.